A selection of T cell receptor beta chains follows, all from one sample in a study of neurological immune-mediated disorders. TCRdb processed the 5' RACE reads anew with MiXCR; each CDR3 protein has one entry. The sample lists roughly 31,000 distinct CDR3 sequences; over 4% were seen once. The sequenced material came from PBMCs. The receptor source for this set is a man between 18 and 29 years old in good health. CDR3s leave out the opening cysteine and the closing phenylalanine or tryptophan.

V	CDR3
TRBV20-1	SARGRNSGANVLT
TRBV6-5	ASSYSRGTNEKLF
TRBV5-1	ASSLGLGVGEQF
TRBV7-9	ASSPLARGQKMNTEAF
TRBV20-1	SSGGSGNQPQH
TRBV9	ASSVGPFPYEQY
TRBV7-2	ASSLFRGTDTQY
TRBV20-1	SANGQLQETQY
TRBV6-5	ASSYQSSGGTEETQY
TRBV21-1	ASSFTWTGLNTEAF
TRBV3-1	ASSHHKGTEAF
TRBV11-3	ASSLAASSGGDETQY
TRBV2	ASSLRLAKNIQY
TRBV20-1	SASPGTVQETQY
TRBV5-1	ASSAAGQGNTEAF
TRBV20-1	SATPRQGLNTEAF
TRBV5-1	ASSSGTGTNEQF
TRBV7-2	ASSLTGTPYGYT
TRBV7-3	ASSLQAGRQETQY
TRBV20-1	SAEPGQGVSEDIQY
TRBV29-1	SVTRDLNTEAF
TRBV5-1	ASRREAGSYEQY
TRBV2	ASRIFQGGYEQY